The clone carrying this TCR beta chain showed up many times. Antigen unknown. Libraries were made from TCR beta cDNA, and they carried unique molecular identifiers. MiXCR, run by TCRdb on the PCR reads, gives a single entry per CDR3 protein. This repertoire shows about 400,000 distinct CDR3 sequences, 30% to 45% found once; its top ten account for around 15%. The data belong to a study of post-analysis software for immune sequencing data. Points from the study as a whole: Patients used about 5 TRBV segments, including TRBV5-6, TRBV5-1 and TRBV20-1, more often than controls.

Trimming cost V 0 bases and J 4 bases, with 10 bases left between them. CDR1 MNHEY and CDR2 SVGAGI come from the germline V gene. The CDR3 is made up of 14 amino acids. Sequencing was performed on blood. This TCR derives from a girl aged 10 to 17 with multiple sclerosis. This chain uses TRBV6-5 with TRBJ2-7; possibly TRBD2 for D (6 bases). CDR3 nucleotide sequence: TGTGCCAGCAGTTACTCCGGGACTCCTTACGAGCAGTACTTC. As protein: CASSYSGTPYEQYF.